This T cell receptor (beta chain) comes out of a study of early T cells in non-severe SARS-CoV-2 infection. Across the study: Unpaired chains resulted from sequencing bulk RNA of unsorted whole blood. Notes on the study in general: Matches to VDJdb favored anti-spike CD8 responses and missed private and CD4 specificities.

Germline CDR1 reads SNHLY; CDR2 reads FYNNEI. Trimming cost V 7 bases and J 3 bases; bases outside gene matches: 7. This CDR3 has 14 residues. In this sample, this clonotype turned up many times. As yet, its antigen is unknown. As part of library construction, unique molecular identifiers were attached to individual cDNA molecules. One entry per CDR3 protein, called by TCRdb with MiXCR from the 5' RACE reads. There are under 60,000 distinct CDR3 sequences in the sample; roughly 5.9% occur only once, and just over 4.5% lies in the top ten. Sequences were obtained from whole blood. The TCR comes from an adult who was a healthcare worker with PCR-confirmed SARS-CoV-2 infection or an uninfected control (not recorded which). This chain links TRBV2 with TRBJ2-5; 8 nucleotides line up with TRBD1. The CDR3 region is CASTQTGAKETQYF. The CDR3 region has the DNA TGTGCCAGCACCCAGACAGGGGCGAAAGAGACCCAGTACTTC.